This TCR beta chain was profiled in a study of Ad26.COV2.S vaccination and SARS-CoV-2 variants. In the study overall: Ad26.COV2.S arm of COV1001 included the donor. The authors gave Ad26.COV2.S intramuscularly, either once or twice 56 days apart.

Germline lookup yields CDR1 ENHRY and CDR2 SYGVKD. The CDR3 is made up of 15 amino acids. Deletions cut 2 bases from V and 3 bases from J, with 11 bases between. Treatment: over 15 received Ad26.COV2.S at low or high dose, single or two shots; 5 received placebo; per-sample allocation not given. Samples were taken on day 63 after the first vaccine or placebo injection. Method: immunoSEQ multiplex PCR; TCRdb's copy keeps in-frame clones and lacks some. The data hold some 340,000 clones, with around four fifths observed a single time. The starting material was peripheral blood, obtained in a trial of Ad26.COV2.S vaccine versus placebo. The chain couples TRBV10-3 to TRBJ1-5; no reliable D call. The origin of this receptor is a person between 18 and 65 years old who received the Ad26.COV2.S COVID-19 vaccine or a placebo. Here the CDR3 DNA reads TGTGCCATCAGTGAGGGAGCAGGACCCAATCAGCCCCAGCATTTT. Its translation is CAISEGAGPNQPQHF.